One T cell receptor beta chain is described in this entry. Its target is unknown. The sample comes from a study of blood T cells in healthy people across ages. Whole-study findings and limits: Observed TCR beta diversity showed a strong correlation with the percentage of naive T cells as measured by flow cytometry. Researchers said unsorted PBMCs prevented a conclusive naive versus antigen-experienced comparison. Diversity figures based on one million T cells were deemed too low. Whereas aged donors had fewer naive CD4+ cells, long-lived donors had more of them and higher diversity.

Primed by a sample-barcoded 5' primer and a J-beta primer mix, a second PCR proceeded for roughly 7 to 11 cycles. TCRdb passed the 5' RACE reads through MiXCR, listing each CDR3 protein once. This table has some 1,500,000 distinct CDR3 sequences, 35% to 45% appearing once. Sample: blood. The clonotype comes from a woman aged 18-35 years in good health.

The CDR3 DNA follows: TGTGCCAGGGGGGACGGGAGCTCCTACGAGCAGTACTTC. It codes for CARGDGSSYEQYF. The rearrangement joins TRBV2 to TRBJ2-7; D possibly corresponds to TRBD2 (6 bases). The germline gives CDR1 SNHLY, CDR2 FYNNEI. The CDR3 is 13 residues long. V lost 9 bases and J lost 0, with 12 bases in between.